This T cell receptor beta chain was sequenced in a study of T cell responses to AZD1222 COVID-19 vaccine. Combined were second doses at about 4 or about 12 weeks. Study-wide findings and caveats: Repertoires were sampled only after the peak T cell response.

Sequencing was performed with immunoSEQ multiplex PCR; in TCRdb, only in-frame clones are kept and a portion is missing. The data show about 150,000 clones, roughly nine tenths seen once. Note on this clone: Its cognate antigen is unknown.

Trimming cost V 4 bases and J 7 bases, with 8 bases left between them. The CDR3 runs to 11 residues. CDR1 is SNHLY, CDR2 FYNNEI, per germline. This chain uses TRBV2 with TRBJ2-7; D unclear. The sample was peripheral blood, taken 28 days after the second AZD1222 dose. The clonotype comes from an adult who received the AZD1222 COVID-19 vaccine. CDR3: CASSVRVEQYF. The DNA for the CDR3 is TGTGCCAGCAGTGTTCGGGTAGAGCAGTACTTC.